Below, 23 T cell receptor beta chains from the same sample are listed, as sequenced in a study of T cell responses to AZD1222 COVID-19 vaccine. Assay used: immunoSEQ multiplex PCR; TCRdb lists only in-frame clones, some missing. The sample has roughly 120,000 clones, 80% to 90% seen once. Sequencing was performed on peripheral blood, taken on day 0 of AZD1222 vaccination. The receptors were sampled from an adult in good health.

This clone occurred once. The chain is built from TRBV10-1 and TRBJ2-3, with D perhaps matching TRBD1 or TRBD2 (5 bases each). CDR1 WNHNN and CDR2 SYGVQD come from the germline V gene (reference sequence). This CDR3 has 14 amino acids. The V end was cut by 4 bases, the J end by 2 bases, with 10 bases between. CDR3 DNA: TGCGCCAGCAGTGGGGGACGGTACACAGATACGCAGTATTTT. Its translation is CASSGGRYTDTQYF.

This chain connects TRBV6-5 to TRBJ2-1; TRBD2 aligns across 9 bases. CDR1 is MNHEY, CDR2 SVGAGI, per germline. This CDR3 is built from 15 residues. V lost 6 bases and J lost 9; bases outside the gene matches: 12. The CDR3 DNA reads as TGTGCCAGCAGCCGGGGGGCTAGCGGGACCCTTGAGCAGTTCTTC. This translates into CASSRGASGTLEQFF.

The V gene is TRBV28, the J gene TRBJ1-2; 8 positions agree with TRBD1. CDR1 and CDR2 from the germline V gene are MDHEN and SYDVKM. The CDR3 contains 13 residues. The V and J ends lost 8 bases and 5 bases, in that order; junction bases with no gene match: 7. The CDR3 protein is CASGSGQEYGYTF. DNA for the CDR3: TGTGCCAGCGGATCGGGACAGGAGTATGGCTACACCTTC.

V usage is TRBV28 and J usage is TRBJ1-1, with unresolved D. The CDR3 spans 14 residues. Germline lookup yields CDR1 MDHEN and CDR2 SYDVKM. Deletions cut 6 bases from V and 0 bases from J, with 11 bases between. This CDR3 reads CASSQSGLNTEAFF. For the CDR3, the DNA is TGTGCCAGCAGCCAATCCGGACTGAACACTGAAGCTTTCTTT.

V gene TRBV18 combines with J gene TRBJ2-2, with 9 nucleotides matching TRBD2. The junction had 6 bases not matched to a gene; V was cut back by 3 bases and J by 1 base. Germline lookup yields CDR1 KGHSH and CDR2 LQKENI. This CDR3 has 17 amino acids. CDR3 sequence (DNA): TGTGCCAGCTCACCGTTGACTAGCGGAGGGAACACCGGGGAGCTGTTTTTT. It encodes CASSPLTSGGNTGELFF.

Sample share makes this clone medium-sized. The chain joins TRBV5-1 to TRBJ2-1; D is unresolved. The germline CDR1 and CDR2 sequences are SGHRS and YFSETQ. The CDR3 has 16 amino acids. V was clipped by 2 bases and J by 8 bases, with 20 bases between them. The CDR3 protein is CASSFTRTGQDDEQFF. Written as DNA, the CDR3 is TGCGCCAGCAGCTTTACCCGAACCGGGCAAGACGATGAGCAGTTCTTC.

This clone was found once. V is TRBV6-5 and J is TRBJ1-2; 8 bases agree with TRBD1. This CDR3 has 15 residues. With 7 bases clipped from V and 4 bases from J, the junction kept 11 bases outside the gene matches. Germline CDR1 is MNHEY and CDR2 is SVGAGI. CDR3 sequence reads: CASTASGGGGYGYTF. In nucleotides, the CDR3 is TGTGCCAGCACCGCCTCAGGGGGCGGAGGCTATGGCTACACCTTC.

The gene calls are TRBV3-1 (or the pseudogene TRBV3-2) and TRBJ1-2; D is perhaps TRBD1 (6 bases). The germline V gene encodes CDR1 LGHDT and CDR2 YNNKEL (reference sequence). Trimming removed 6 bases at V and 2 bases at J, with 13 bases between. The CDR3 runs to 14 residues. Here the CDR3 DNA reads TGTGCCAGCAGGGCGCCAGGGGTCAACTATGGCTACACCTTC. Encoded protein: CASRAPGVNYGYTF.

The rearrangement joins TRBV6-4 to TRBJ2-1, with a weak D call TRBD2 (6 bases). V shed 4 bases and J shed 0 bases, with 10 bases lying between them. Germline CDR1 and CDR2: MRHNA and SNTAGT. CDR3 length equals 15 residues. The CDR3 nucleotides read TGTGCCAGCAGTGCCGGCGGGACCTCCTACAATGAGCAGTTCTTC. As protein: CASSAGGTSYNEQFF.

This chain uses TRBV19 with TRBJ2-2, with D tentatively TRBD1 (6 bases). This CDR3 region has 16 residues. V lost 5 bases and J lost 2, with 15 bases in between. Germline V gives CDR1 LNHDA, CDR2 SQIVND (reference sequence). The CDR3 DNA reads as TGTGCCAGTAGTTTTATTACAGGGAGAAACACCGGGGAGCTGTTTTTT. This codes for CASSFITGRNTGELFF.

This clone appeared a few times. This chain joins TRBV2 and TRBJ2-7, with D possibly matching TRBD2 (5 bases). V was trimmed by 8 bases and J by 5 bases, leaving 19 bases between them. The germline gives CDR1 SNHLY, CDR2 FYNNEI. The CDR3 extends over 14 amino acids. The CDR3 is CASRREAAINEQYF. The CDR3 DNA follows: TGTGCCAGCCGACGAGAAGCGGCTATCAACGAGCAGTACTTC.

The chain is built from TRBV6-6 and TRBJ2-4, with D possibly being TRBD1 (6 bases). V shed 8 bases and J shed 13 bases, with 30 bases lying between them. CDR1 is MNHNY and CDR2 is SVGAGI in the germline V gene (reference sequence). The CDR3 length is 16 residues. The CDR3, as DNA: TGTGCCAGCGTCGGAGGAAGGGACAACGTGCCGGTCGGACAGTACTTC. Protein: CASVGGRDNVPVGQYF.

V gene TRBV18 combines with J gene TRBJ1-4; 7 nucleotides match TRBD1. Per the germline V gene, CDR1 is KGHSH and CDR2 is LQKENI. J was trimmed by 7 bases and V by 2 bases; bases with no gene match: 4. The CDR3 is 14 amino acids. The CDR3 bases are TGTGCCAGCTCACCATTGACAGGGAGTGAAAAACTGTTTTTT. Protein: CASSPLTGSEKLFF.

The chain is built from TRBV7-8 and TRBJ2-3; D may be TRBD2 (6 bases). V was shortened by 9 bases and J by 0 bases, with 10 bases between the two germline ends. There are 13 residues in the CDR3. Germline V gives CDR1 SGHVS, CDR2 FQNEAQ. The CDR3: CASVSGSTDTQYF. CDR3 in DNA: TGTGCCAGTGTGAGCGGGAGCACAGATACGCAGTATTTT. Variable domain in full (rest from reference TRBV7-8 and TRBJ2-3): GAGVSQSPRYKVAKRGQDVALRCDPISGHVSLFWYQQALGQGPEFLTYFQNEAQLDKSGLPSDRFFAERPEGSVSTLKIQRTQQEDSAVYLCASVSGSTDTQYFGPGTRLTVL.

The rearrangement uses TRBV5-5 and TRBJ1-1, with a weak D call TRBD1 (6 bases). This CDR3 contains 15 residues. V was shortened by 2 bases and J by 3 bases, with 14 bases between the two germline ends. Germline V gene sequence: CDR1 SGHKS, CDR2 YYEKEE (reference sequence). In DNA form, the CDR3 reads TGTGCCAGCAGCTTTTTCGGGACACGACACACTGAAGCTTTCTTT. Translated: CASSFFGTRHTEAFF.

The rearrangement uses TRBV28 and TRBJ1-5; D gene ambiguous. CDR1 is MDHEN and CDR2 is SYDVKM in the germline V gene. V lost 6 bases and J lost 6, with 9 bases in between. The CDR3 spans 12 residues. The CDR3 reads CASSGVSQPQHF. CDR3 bases: TGTGCCAGCAGCGGGGTAAGTCAGCCCCAGCATTTT.

The chain links TRBV28 to TRBJ2-1, with 8 positions matching TRBD2. The V segment lost 2 bases and the J segment 8 bases; nucleotides outside the gene matches: 14. This CDR3 has 17 amino acids. CDR1 MDHEN and CDR2 SYDVKM come from the germline V gene. The CDR3 spells CASSLGPASGSFDEQFF. CDR3 bases: TGTGCCAGCAGTTTAGGGCCCGCGAGCGGGAGCTTTGATGAGCAGTTCTTC.

The chain uses TRBV2 and TRBJ2-3; D is ambiguous. The germline V gene has CDR1 SNHLY and CDR2 FYNNEI. This CDR3 comprises 13 residues. V was trimmed by 7 bases and J by 4 bases, leaving 12 bases between them. The CDR3 DNA sequence: TGTGCCAGCACCGTGGACCTAGCAGATACGCAGTATTTT. Protein: CASTVDLADTQYF.

CDR3 in amino acids: CASIGDSPRRAYEQYF. As DNA, the CDR3 is TGTGCCAGTATAGGGGACAGCCCGAGGCGGGCCTACGAGCAGTACTTC. V and J are TRBV19 and TRBJ2-7, with 7 nucleotides matching TRBD1. The germline CDR1 and CDR2 sequences are LNHDA and SQIVND (reference sequence). Trimming took 7 bases from V and 2 from J; bases not matched to a gene: 14. CDR3 length: 16 amino acids.

V gene TRBV4-1 combines with J gene TRBJ1-5; TRBD1 is a possible D gene (5 bases). The CDR3 covers 15 residues. Per the germline V gene, CDR1 is MGHRA and CDR2 is YSYEKL. The V gene lost 0 bases and the J gene lost 16 bases, with 22 bases spanning the gap. The CDR3 loop reads CASSQDRAQGGSLHF. The CDR3 nucleotides are TGCGCCAGCAGCCAAGATCGTGCGCAGGGAGGATCCCTTCATTTT.

The chain joins TRBV5-4 to TRBJ2-1; 9 bases line up with TRBD2. Per the germline V gene, CDR1 is SGHNT and CDR2 is YYREEE (reference sequence). V trimming: 2 bases; J trimming: 4 bases; junction bases outside the gene matches: 4. The CDR3 spans 15 residues. This CDR3 reads CASSFRTSEYNEQFF. The CDR3 nucleotides are TGTGCCAGCAGCTTTCGGACTAGCGAGTACAATGAGCAGTTCTTC.

This chain connects TRBV7-9 to TRBJ1-2, with a tentative D call TRBD1 (6 bases). Trimming pared 6 bases from V and 5 bases from J, leaving 13 bases between. The germline gives CDR1 SEHNR, CDR2 FQNEAQ (reference sequence). The CDR3 runs 13 residues. CDR3: CASSTGTLYGYTF. In nucleotides, the CDR3 is TGTGCCAGCAGTACAGGGACCCTATATGGCTACACCTTC. The full variable domain, in which reference TRBV7-9 and TRBJ1-2 provide the parts outside the CDR3, is DTGVSQNPRHKITKRGQNVTFRCDPISEHNRLYWYRQTLGQGPEFLTYFQNEAQLEKSRLLSDRFSAERPKGSFSTLEIQRTEQGDSAMYLCASSTGTLYGYTFGSGTRLTVV.

This CDR3 is CAWGGLAGGTDTQYF. As DNA, the CDR3 is TGTGCCTGGGGCGGACTAGCGGGGGGGACAGATACGCAGTATTTT. The rearrangement joins TRBV30 to TRBJ2-3; 15 bases are a match to TRBD2. From germline, CDR1 is GTSNPN and CDR2 SVGIG (reference sequence). The ends lost 5 bases at V and 3 bases at J; junction bases unmatched: 3. This CDR3 spans 15 amino acids.